A selection of T cell receptor beta chains follows, all from one sample in a study of molecular identifiers for immune sequencing clone quantification. TCRdb recomputed calls from the PCR reads with MiXCR, one row per CDR3 protein. The sample has approximately 680,000 distinct CDR3 sequences, around 25% seen once; the top ten hold approximately 0.75%. Specimen: naive CD8+ T cells from blood, with Jurkat cell RNA spiked in. These receptors originate from a human donor in good health. Some libraries in this study had Jurkat cell RNA spiked in. CDR3s include the opening cysteine and the closing phenylalanine or tryptophan. Fields, in order: V gene, J gene, clone size, D gene, CDR3 protein, CDR3 DNA. D genes are given only for firm matches. For some rows the clone size is stated as once, few or many, or as a class when expanded; others skip it.

V: TRBV28
J: TRBJ1-5
size: few
D: TRBD1
CDR3: CASTETGANQPQHF
DNA: TGTGCCAGCACCGAGACAGGGGCCAATCAGCCCCAGCATTTT

V: TRBV12-3/TRBV12-4
J: TRBJ2-2
size: .
D: .
CDR3: CAGSSDSDTGELFF
DNA: TGTGCCGGCAGTTCGGACTCCGACACCGGGGAGCTGTTTTTT

V: TRBV7-8
J: TRBJ1-3
size: .
D: TRBD1
CDR3: CASSLSIGQGTGNTIYF
DNA: TGTGCCAGCAGCCTATCGATCGGACAGGGAACTGGAAACACCATATATTTT

V: TRBV28
J: TRBJ2-5
size: .
D: .
CDR3: CARRPRTAGTQYF
DNA: TGTGCCCGCCGTCCCCGTACAGCGGGGACCCAGTACTTC

V: TRBV27
J: TRBJ2-1
size: few
D: .
CDR3: CASSLQQGGSYNEQFF
DNA: TGTGCCAGCAGTTTACAACAGGGGGGGTCCTACAATGAGCAGTTCTTC

V: TRBV24-1
J: TRBJ2-2
size: many
D: TRBD2
CDR3: CATSPRTGGPAGELFF
DNA: TGTGCCACCAGTCCGAGGACGGGGGGGCCCGCCGGGGAGCTGTTTTTT

V: TRBV28
J: TRBJ2-7
size: many
D: .
CDR3: CASSLYLGAGEQYF
DNA: TGTGCCAGCAGTTTATATCTGGGGGCGGGTGAGCAGTACTTC

V: TRBV10-3
J: TRBJ2-7
size: .
D: TRBD2
CDR3: CGISEPRTSGTLSYEQYF
DNA: TGTGGCATCAGTGAGCCCCGGACTAGCGGGACCCTCTCCTACGAGCAGTACTTC

V: TRBV9
J: TRBJ1-6
size: few
D: .
CDR3: CASSRGWGELVSPLHF
DNA: TGTGCCAGCAGCCGCGGGTGGGGGGAATTGGTTTCACCCCTCCACTTT

V: TRBV29-1
J: TRBJ2-2
size: once
D: TRBD2
CDR3: CSVELAGSTWELFF
DNA: TGCAGCGTCGAACTAGCGGGGTCCACCTGGGAGCTGTTTTTT